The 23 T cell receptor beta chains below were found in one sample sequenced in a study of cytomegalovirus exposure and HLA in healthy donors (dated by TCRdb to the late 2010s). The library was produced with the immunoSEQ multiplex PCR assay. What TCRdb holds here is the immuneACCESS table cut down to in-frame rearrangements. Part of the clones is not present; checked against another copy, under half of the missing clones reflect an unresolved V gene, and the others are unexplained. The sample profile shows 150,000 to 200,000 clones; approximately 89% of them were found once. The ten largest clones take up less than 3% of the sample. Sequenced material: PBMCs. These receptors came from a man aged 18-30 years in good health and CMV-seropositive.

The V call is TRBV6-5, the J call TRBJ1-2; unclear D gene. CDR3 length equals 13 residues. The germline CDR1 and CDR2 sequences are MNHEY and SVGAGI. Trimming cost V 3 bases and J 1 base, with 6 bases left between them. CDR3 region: CASSYGLNYGYTF. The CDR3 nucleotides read TGTGCCAGCAGTTATGGGCTTAACTATGGCTACACCTTC.

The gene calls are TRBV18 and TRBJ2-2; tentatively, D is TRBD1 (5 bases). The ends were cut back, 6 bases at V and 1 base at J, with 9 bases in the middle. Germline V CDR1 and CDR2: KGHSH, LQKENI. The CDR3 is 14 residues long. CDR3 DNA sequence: TGTGCCAGCTCGTCGACAGTGAACACCGGGGAGCTGTTTTTT. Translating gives CASSSTVNTGELFF.

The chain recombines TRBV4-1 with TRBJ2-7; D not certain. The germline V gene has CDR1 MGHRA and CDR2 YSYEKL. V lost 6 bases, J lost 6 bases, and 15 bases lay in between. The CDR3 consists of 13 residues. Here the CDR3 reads CASSTVVMFEQYF. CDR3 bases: TGCGCCAGCAGTACGGTTGTCATGTTCGAGCAGTACTTC.

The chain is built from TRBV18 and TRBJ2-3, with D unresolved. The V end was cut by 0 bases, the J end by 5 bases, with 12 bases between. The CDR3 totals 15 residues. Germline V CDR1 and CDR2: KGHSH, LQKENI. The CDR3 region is CASSPPSQSRDTQYF. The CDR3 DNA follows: TGTGCCAGCTCACCACCGAGTCAAAGTAGAGATACGCAGTATTTT.

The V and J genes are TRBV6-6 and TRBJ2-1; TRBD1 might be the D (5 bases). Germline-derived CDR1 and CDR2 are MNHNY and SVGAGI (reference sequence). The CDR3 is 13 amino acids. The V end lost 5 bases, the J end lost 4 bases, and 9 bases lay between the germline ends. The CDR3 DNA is TGTGCCAGCAGTATCCGACAGTACAATGAGCAGTTCTTC. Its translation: CASSIRQYNEQFF.

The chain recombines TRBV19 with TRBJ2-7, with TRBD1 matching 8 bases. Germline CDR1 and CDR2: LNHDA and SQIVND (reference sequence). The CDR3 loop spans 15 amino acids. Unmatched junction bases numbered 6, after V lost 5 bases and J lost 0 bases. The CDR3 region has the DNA TGTGCCAGTAGTGAAATGGGACAGGCCTCCTACGAGCAGTACTTC. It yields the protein CASSEMGQASYEQYF.

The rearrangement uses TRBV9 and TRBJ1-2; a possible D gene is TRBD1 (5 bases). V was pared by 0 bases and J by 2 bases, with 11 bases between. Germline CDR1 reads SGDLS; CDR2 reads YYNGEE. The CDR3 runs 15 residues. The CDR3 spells CASSVDPQGNYGYTF. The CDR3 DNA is TGTGCCAGCAGCGTAGACCCCCAGGGAAACTATGGCTACACCTTC.

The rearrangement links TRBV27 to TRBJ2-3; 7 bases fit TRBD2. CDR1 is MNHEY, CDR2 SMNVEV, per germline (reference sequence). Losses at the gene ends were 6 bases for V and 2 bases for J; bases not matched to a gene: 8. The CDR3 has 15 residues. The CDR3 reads CASSLWGGNTDTQYF. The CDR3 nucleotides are TGTGCCAGCAGCCTATGGGGGGGAAACACAGATACGCAGTATTTT.

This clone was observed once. This CDR3 reads CASSVLGLESTGELFF. The CDR3 nucleotides are TGTGCCAGCAGCGTACTGGGACTAGAGAGCACCGGGGAGCTGTTTTTT. This sequence joins TRBV9 and TRBJ2-2; the match to TRBD2 covers 8 bases. The V segment lost 1 base and the J segment 4 bases; nucleotides outside the gene matches: 6. Germline V CDR1 and CDR2: SGDLS, YYNGEE. This CDR3 comprises 16 residues.

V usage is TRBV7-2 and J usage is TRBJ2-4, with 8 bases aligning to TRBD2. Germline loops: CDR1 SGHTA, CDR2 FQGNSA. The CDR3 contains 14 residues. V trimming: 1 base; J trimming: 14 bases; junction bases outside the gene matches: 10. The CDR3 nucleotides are TGTGCCAGCAGCTTAGAGTCAGCGGGAGAGAAAAAGTACTTC. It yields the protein CASSLESAGEKKYF.

Here the CDR3 reads CASRGGRQTNQPQHF. CDR3 DNA: TGTGCCAGCAGAGGTGGAAGACAGACCAATCAGCCCCAGCATTTT. The J gene is TRBJ1-5, the V gene TRBV6-9; weak D call: TRBD1 (5 bases). The CDR3 covers 15 residues. Germline values: CDR1 MNHGY, CDR2 SVAAGI. Trimming left V 6 bases short and J 3 bases short, with 15 bases between.

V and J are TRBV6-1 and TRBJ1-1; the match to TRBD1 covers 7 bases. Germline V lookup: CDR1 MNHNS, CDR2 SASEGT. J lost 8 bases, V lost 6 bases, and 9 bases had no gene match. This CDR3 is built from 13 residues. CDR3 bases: TGTGCCAGCAGGGTAAACCGGGACAGCGAAGCTTTCTTT. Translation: CASRVNRDSEAFF.

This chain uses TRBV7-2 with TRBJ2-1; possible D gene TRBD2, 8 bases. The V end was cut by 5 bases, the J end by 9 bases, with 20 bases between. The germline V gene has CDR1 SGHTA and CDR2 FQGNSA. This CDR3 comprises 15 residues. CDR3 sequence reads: CASSPYSGRQGEQFF. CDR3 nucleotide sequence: TGTGCCAGCAGCCCATACAGCGGGAGACAGGGTGAGCAGTTCTTC. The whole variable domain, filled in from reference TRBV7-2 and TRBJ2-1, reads GAGVSQSPSNKVTEKGKDVELRCDPISGHTALYWYRQSLGQGLEFLIYFQGNSAPDKSGLPSDRFSAERTGGSVSTLTIQRTQQEDSAVYLCASSPYSGRQGEQFFGPGTRLTVL.

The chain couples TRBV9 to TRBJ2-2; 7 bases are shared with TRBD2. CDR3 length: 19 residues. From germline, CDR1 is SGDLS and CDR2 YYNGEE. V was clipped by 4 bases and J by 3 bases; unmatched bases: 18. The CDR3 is CASSQYRRPGGFDTGELFF. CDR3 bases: TGTGCCAGCAGCCAGTACCGGAGGCCCGGGGGGTTCGACACCGGGGAGCTGTTTTTT.

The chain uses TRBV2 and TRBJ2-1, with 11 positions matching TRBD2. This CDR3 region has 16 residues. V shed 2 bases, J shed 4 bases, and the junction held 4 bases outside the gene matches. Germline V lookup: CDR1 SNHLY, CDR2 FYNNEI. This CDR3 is CASSERASGGYNEQFF. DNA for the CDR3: TGTGCCAGCAGTGAACGGGCTAGCGGGGGGTACAATGAGCAGTTCTTC.

The CDR3 DNA is TGTGCCAGCAGGGGTAGCCTCCACGGTGGAGATACGCAGTATTTT. This sequence encodes CASRGSLHGGDTQYF. The V call is TRBV2, the J call TRBJ2-3, with D uncertain. The CDR3 is 15 amino acids. CDR1 and CDR2 (germline): SNHLY, FYNNEI. V gave up 6 bases and J gave up 5 bases, with 18 bases separating them.

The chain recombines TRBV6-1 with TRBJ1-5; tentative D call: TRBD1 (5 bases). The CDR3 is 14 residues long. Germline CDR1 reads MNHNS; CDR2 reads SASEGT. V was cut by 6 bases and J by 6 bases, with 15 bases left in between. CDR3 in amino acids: CASSRSGQGQPQHF. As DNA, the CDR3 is TGTGCCAGCAGCCGCTCAGGGCAAGGTCAGCCCCAGCATTTT.

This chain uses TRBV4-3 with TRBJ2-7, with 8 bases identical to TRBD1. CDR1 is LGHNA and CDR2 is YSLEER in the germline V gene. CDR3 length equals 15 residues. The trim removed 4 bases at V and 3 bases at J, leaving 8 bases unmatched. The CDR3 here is CASSRQGAQIYEQYF. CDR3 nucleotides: TGCGCCAGCAGCCGCCAGGGGGCGCAAATCTACGAGCAGTACTTC.

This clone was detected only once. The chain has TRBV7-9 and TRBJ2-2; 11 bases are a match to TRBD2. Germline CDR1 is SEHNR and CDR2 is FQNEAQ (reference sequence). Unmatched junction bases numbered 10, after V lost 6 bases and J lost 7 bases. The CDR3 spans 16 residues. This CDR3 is CASRPKLAGEIGELFF. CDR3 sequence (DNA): TGTGCCAGCAGACCAAAACTAGCGGGAGAAATCGGGGAGCTGTTTTTT.

The chain's CDR3 is CAISEGSYYSNQPQHF. CDR3 nucleotide sequence: TGTGCCATCAGTGAGGGTTCCTACTATAGCAATCAGCCCCAGCATTTT. The rearrangement joins TRBV10-3 to TRBJ1-5; D call uncertain. The CDR3 covers 16 residues. In germline, CDR1 is ENHRY, CDR2 SYGVKD. The V and J ends lost 2 bases and 0 bases respectively, with 11 bases between them.

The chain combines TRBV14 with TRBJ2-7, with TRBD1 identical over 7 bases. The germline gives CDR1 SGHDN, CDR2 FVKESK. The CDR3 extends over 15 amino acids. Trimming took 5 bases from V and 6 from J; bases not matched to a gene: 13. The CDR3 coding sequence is TGTGCCAGCAGCGAATACCAAGACAGGGCGGGCGAGCAGTACTTC. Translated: CASSEYQDRAGEQYF.

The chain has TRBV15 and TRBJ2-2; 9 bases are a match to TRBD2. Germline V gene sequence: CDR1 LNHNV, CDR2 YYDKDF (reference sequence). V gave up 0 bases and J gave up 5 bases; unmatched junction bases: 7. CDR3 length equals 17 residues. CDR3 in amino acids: CATSRDGGRAGTGELFF. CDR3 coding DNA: TGTGCCACCAGCAGAGATGGCGGGAGGGCTGGGACCGGGGAGCTGTTTTTT.

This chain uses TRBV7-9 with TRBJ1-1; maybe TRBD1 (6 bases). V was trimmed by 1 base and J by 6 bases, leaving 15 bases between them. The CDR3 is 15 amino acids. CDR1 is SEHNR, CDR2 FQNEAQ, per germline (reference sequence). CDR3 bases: TGTGCCAGCAGCTTAGGAGGGGGGGGGAGGTCTGAAGCTTTCTTT. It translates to CASSLGGGGRSEAFF.